These 27 T cell receptor beta chains came from one sample sequenced in a study of cytomegalovirus exposure and HLA in healthy donors. The PCR ran on 60 Vbeta and 13 Jbeta primers. Repertoires were generated with immunoSEQ multiplex PCR, while TCRdb's copy carries only in-frame clones and drops some. Of 170,000 or so clones in the sample, roughly 80% were seen once. Sequencing input: PBMCs. The receptors shown here come from a middle-aged woman in good health and CMV-seronegative.

This clone came up a few times. The chain uses TRBV2 and TRBJ2-6; D is ambiguous. Per the germline V gene, CDR1 is SNHLY and CDR2 is FYNNEI. The CDR3 loop spans 12 amino acids. Trimming shortened V by 6 bases and J by 7 bases, and 7 bases separated the two germline ends. As DNA, the CDR3 is TGTGCCAGCAGCCCAGGAGCCAACGTCCTGACTTTC. Its translation is CASSPGANVLTF.

This chain joins TRBV6-5 and TRBJ1-6; a possible D gene is TRBD1 (5 bases). Germline V gene data show CDR1 as MNHEY and CDR2 as SVGAGI. Trimming pared 2 bases from V and 15 bases from J, leaving 11 bases between. This CDR3 has 12 residues. CDR3 region: CASSYPAGGLHF. CDR3 DNA sequence: TGTGCCAGCAGTTACCCGGCCGGGGGCCTCCACTTT.

The genes are TRBV6-1 and TRBJ2-5; tentatively, D is TRBD1 (7 bases). Matching the DNA end better, TRBJ2-7 makes the J call doubtful. The CDR3 is made up of 15 amino acids. Germline values: CDR1 MNHNS, CDR2 SASEGT. In nucleotides, the CDR3 is TGTGCCAGCAGTAGGGGGGACAGCATCTCCTACGAGCAGTACTTC. Residues: CASSRGDSISYEQYF.

The rearrangement joins TRBV7-2 to TRBJ1-1, with 9 bases fitting TRBD1. V gave up 2 bases and J gave up 5 bases; unmatched junction bases: 15. CDR1 SGHTA and CDR2 FQGNSA come from the germline V gene. CDR3 length: 18 residues. This CDR3 reads CASSLYAFGGQGMTEAFF. In nucleotides, the CDR3 is TGTGCCAGCAGCTTATATGCCTTCGGGGGACAGGGCATGACTGAAGCTTTCTTT. Supplemented by reference TRBV7-2 and TRBJ1-1, the full variable domain reads GAGVSQSPSNKVTEKGKDVELRCDPISGHTALYWYRQSLGQGLEFLIYFQGNSAPDKSGLPSDRFSAERTGGSVSTLTIQRTQQEDSAVYLCASSLYAFGGQGMTEAFFGQGTRLTVV.

The chain joins TRBV10-3 to TRBJ2-5; TRBD2 aligns across 8 bases. This CDR3 has 14 residues. The germline V gene has CDR1 ENHRY and CDR2 SYGVKD. The junction had 8 bases not matched to a gene; V was cut back by 10 bases and J by 1 base. The CDR3 sequence is CATFSGKFQETQYF. The CDR3, as DNA: TGTGCCACCTTTAGCGGGAAGTTCCAAGAGACCCAGTACTTC.

This chain uses TRBV6-1 with TRBJ1-6; D remains ambiguous. The CDR3 covers 16 residues. Germline V gene sequence: CDR1 MNHNS, CDR2 SASEGT. V was trimmed by 2 bases and J by 0 bases, leaving 8 bases between them. The chain's CDR3 is CASSELKSSYNSPLHF. The CDR3 DNA sequence: TGTGCCAGCAGTGAATTGAAGAGCTCCTATAATTCACCCCTCCACTTT.

V is TRBV7-9 and J is TRBJ1-6; 7 bases fit TRBD1. This CDR3 is built from 15 residues. V trimming: 6 bases; J trimming: 7 bases; junction bases outside the gene matches: 9. CDR1 is SEHNR, CDR2 FQNEAQ, per germline (reference sequence). The CDR3 bases are TGTGCCAGCAGGTTAACGGGACAGCAAAATTCACCCCTCCACTTT. This translates into CASRLTGQQNSPLHF.

The chain carries TRBV2 and TRBJ2-2; 9 nucleotides line up with TRBD2. CDR3 size: 15 residues. Losses at the gene ends were 7 bases for V and 1 base for J; bases not matched to a gene: 4. Germline loops: CDR1 SNHLY, CDR2 FYNNEI. For the CDR3, the DNA is TGTGCCAGCACCGGGCGGGGGGGGAACACCGGGGAGCTGTTTTTT. Amino acid sequence: CASTGRGGNTGELFF.

This clone appeared a few times. This chain connects TRBV2 to TRBJ1-5, with no clear D. In germline, CDR1 is SNHLY, CDR2 FYNNEI. Trimming removed 4 bases at V and 0 bases at J, with 4 bases between. CDR3 length: 13 amino acids. The CDR3 DNA follows: TGTGCCAGCAGTGCCCATAGCAATCAGCCCCAGCATTTT. This encodes CASSAHSNQPQHF.

This chain uses TRBV7-6 with TRBJ2-7; 9 nucleotides match TRBD1. V lost 1 base, J lost 6 bases, and 7 bases stayed unmatched. CDR1 and CDR2 (germline): SGHVS, FNYEAQ. CDR3 size: 15 residues. The CDR3 DNA is TGTGCCAGCAGCTTAGAGGACAGGGGTTACGGCGAGCAGTACTTC. Translated: CASSLEDRGYGEQYF.

The rearrangement links TRBV5-1 to TRBJ2-2, with D possibly being TRBD1 (6 bases). CDR1 is SGHRS, CDR2 YFSETQ, per germline. The CDR3 runs 15 residues. Trimming removed 0 bases from V and 5 bases from J, with 11 bases in between. Here the CDR3 DNA reads TGCGCCAGCAGCTTGGTACAGGGTCTGACCGGGGAGCTGTTTTTT. It is translated as CASSLVQGLTGELFF.

The rearrangement joins TRBV5-4 to TRBJ1-2; 8 bases agree with TRBD1. CDR3 length: 13 residues. Germline CDR1 and CDR2: SGHNT and YYREEE (reference sequence). The V gene end was trimmed by 4 bases and the J gene end by 6 bases; junction bases not matched to a gene: 5. The CDR3 DNA reads TGTGCCAGCAGCCCAGTGACAGGGGATGGCTACACCTTC. It specifies CASSPVTGDGYTF.

The chain couples TRBV6-4 to TRBJ1-2; no reliable D call. This CDR3 contains 13 residues. Trimming removed 6 bases from V and 7 bases from J, with 15 bases in between. Looked up from germline, CDR1 is MRHNA and CDR2 is SNTAGT. CDR3 loop: CASSLTLGGGYTF. CDR3 coding DNA: TGTGCCAGCAGCCTGACCCTAGGCGGTGGCTACACCTTC.

The chain carries TRBV7-2 and TRBJ2-3, with 11 nucleotides matching TRBD2. Germline loops: CDR1 SGHTA, CDR2 FQGNSA. The CDR3 extends over 18 amino acids. The trim removed 7 bases at V and 9 bases at J, leaving 21 bases unmatched. The CDR3 DNA sequence: TGTGCCAGCAACAGACTAGGAGGTAGCGGGGGGGCCGGGGGAACGCAGTATTTT. Amino acid sequence: CASNRLGGSGGAGGTQYF.

The chain combines TRBV5-4 with TRBJ1-1, with D tentatively TRBD1 (5 bases). Trimming removed 4 bases from V and 6 bases from J, with 19 bases in between. The CDR3 contains 15 residues. Looked up from germline, CDR1 is SGHNT and CDR2 is YYREEE (reference sequence). The CDR3 region is CASSIDSGGGPEAFF. For the CDR3, the DNA is TGTGCCAGCAGCATCGACAGTGGGGGAGGACCTGAAGCTTTCTTT.

The V gene is TRBV6-1, the J gene TRBJ1-2; TRBD1 agrees at 7 bases. Germline CDR1 reads MNHNS; CDR2 reads SASEGT. CDR3 length: 15 residues. Unmatched junction bases numbered 9, after V lost 5 bases and J lost 3 bases. CDR3 region: CASSLDRPLDYGYTF. CDR3 nucleotides: TGTGCCAGCAGTTTGGACAGGCCGTTAGACTATGGCTACACCTTC.

This clone was recorded a few times. The chain has TRBV18 and TRBJ2-3; D call uncertain. This CDR3 has 13 amino acids. The V gene lost 5 bases and the J gene lost 0 bases, with 6 bases spanning the gap. CDR1 and CDR2 from the germline V gene are KGHSH and LQKENI. Here the CDR3 DNA reads TGTGCCAGCTCATCCTCTAGCACAGATACGCAGTATTTT. This codes for CASSSSSTDTQYF.

Of note for this clone: This CDR3 is also generated by other DNA sequences in the sample. The rearrangement links TRBV28 to TRBJ2-7, with TRBD1 matching 7 bases. The CDR3 is 15 amino acids. V lost 5 bases and J lost 6; bases outside the gene matches: 13. Germline assignment: CDR1 MDHEN and CDR2 SYDVKM. Here the CDR3 reads CASSPNRGRSAEQYF. In DNA, the CDR3 is TGTGCCAGCAGTCCGAACAGGGGACGTTCGGCCGAGCAGTACTTC. The variable domain in full, with the rest retrieved from reference TRBV28 and TRBJ2-7, is DVKVTQSSRYLVKRTGEKVFLECVQDMDHENMFWYRQDPGLGLRLIYFSYDVKMKEKGDIPEGYSVSREKKERFSLILESASTNQTSMYLCASSPNRGRSAEQYFGPGTRLTVT.

The chain couples TRBV19 to TRBJ2-6; D gene uncertain. Trimming pared 5 bases from V and 0 bases from J, leaving 5 bases between. Germline-derived CDR1 and CDR2 are LNHDA and SQIVND (reference sequence). This CDR3 contains 14 residues. For the CDR3, the DNA is TGTGCCAGTAGTGTATACTCTGGGGCCAACGTCCTGACTTTC. Translation: CASSVYSGANVLTF.

This clone occurred a few times. This sequence joins TRBV5-5 and TRBJ1-1; weak D call: TRBD1 (6 bases). Trimming took off 7 bases at V and 4 bases at J, with 14 bases between the two ends. This CDR3 has 13 residues. Germline CDR1 and CDR2: SGHKS and YYEKEE (reference sequence). CDR3 residues: CASGTAGVTEAFF. The CDR3 nucleotides are TGTGCCAGCGGGACGGCAGGGGTCACTGAAGCTTTCTTT.

CDR3 protein: CASSVAKSPASPLHF. The CDR3 DNA reads as TGTGCCAGCAGCGTAGCTAAGTCCCCCGCTTCACCCCTCCACTTT. The rearrangement joins TRBV9 to TRBJ1-6; D gene unclear. This CDR3 contains 15 residues. CDR1 and CDR2 from the germline V gene are SGDLS and YYNGEE. V dropped 0 bases and J dropped 9 bases, with 13 bases sitting between them.

This sequence joins TRBV29-1 and TRBJ2-3; maybe TRBD1 (6 bases). Trimming shortened V by 5 bases and J by 1 base, and 28 bases separated the two germline ends. Germline assignment: CDR1 SQVTM and CDR2 ANQGSEA. This CDR3 is 19 amino acids long. CDR3 sequence: CSVLGALDFTGPGTDTQYF. CDR3 in DNA: TGCAGCGTTCTGGGGGCGCTGGACTTCACGGGCCCGGGCACAGATACGCAGTATTTT.

This chain connects TRBV5-4 to TRBJ2-6; D uncertain. Trimming pared 4 bases from V and 0 bases from J, leaving 5 bases between. The CDR3 contains 14 residues. The germline V gene has CDR1 SGHNT and CDR2 YYREEE (reference sequence). CDR3 DNA: TGTGCCAGCAGCCAGAACTCTGGGGCCAACGTCCTGACTTTC. The encoded protein is CASSQNSGANVLTF.

This sequence joins TRBV4-1 and TRBJ2-2; D perhaps matches TRBD1 (6 bases). CDR1 is MGHRA, CDR2 YSYEKL, per germline. The germline V and J ends were trimmed by 1 base and 5 bases, with 14 bases remaining between them. CDR3 length equals 16 residues. CDR3 nucleotides: TGCGCCAGCAGCCAAGTGGCAGGGGCTGGGACCGGGGAGCTGTTTTTT. Its translation: CASSQVAGAGTGELFF.

This clone was counted only a few times. The CDR3 protein is CASSEDRVEGYTF. CDR3 coding DNA: TGCGCCAGCAGTGAGGACAGGGTGGAGGGCTACACCTTC. The chain recombines TRBV10-2 with TRBJ1-2; 7 nucleotides agree with TRBD1. CDR1 and CDR2 from the germline V gene are WSHSY and SAAADI. After removal of 2 bases from V and 8 bases from J, the junction contained 5 bases not matched to a gene. The CDR3 spans 13 residues.

The chain couples TRBV5-6 to TRBJ2-7, with TRBD2 as a possible D gene (5 bases). Germline CDR1 and CDR2: SGHDT and YYEEEE. The CDR3 length is 13 residues. V was cut by 4 bases and J by 3 bases, with 11 bases left in between. DNA for the CDR3: TGTGCCAGCAGCCACGGAGGAAACTACGAGCAGTACTTC. Protein product: CASSHGGNYEQYF.

This rearrangement joins TRBV2 to TRBJ1-1, with D perhaps TRBD1 (6 bases). Trimming removed 6 bases at V and 0 bases at J, with 11 bases between. The CDR3 length is 14 residues. The V gene's germline CDR1 is SNHLY and CDR2 FYNNEI. As DNA, the CDR3 is TGTGCCAGCAGCGCTAGGACAGTGAACACTGAAGCTTTCTTT. Translating it yields CASSARTVNTEAFF.